The next 26 T cell receptor beta chains were all read from a single sample in a study of shared clonotypes between healthy human individuals. Here immunoSEQ multiplex PCR was the method, and the copy in TCRdb shows in-frame clones only, minus some. The sample lists approximately 980,000 clones, over 75% occurring once. The source material was memory CD4+ T cells sorted from blood. Indicated subset: CD45RA-negative fraction. The receptor set was obtained from a man younger than 35 in good health.

The V call is TRBV6-6, the J call TRBJ2-7; possible D gene TRBD1, 6 bases. The length of the CDR3 is 14 residues. Trimming removed 4 bases at V and 2 bases at J, with 12 bases between. Germline CDR1 reads MNHNY; CDR2 reads SVGAGI (reference sequence). The DNA for the CDR3 is TGTGCCAGCAGTTCAACAGGGCAAACCTACGAGCAGTACTTC. It specifies CASSSTGQTYEQYF.

The chain links TRBV10-3 to TRBJ1-6, with 11 bases fitting TRBD1. Trimming cost V 10 bases and J 7 bases; bases outside gene matches: 3. The CDR3 runs 13 residues. Germline V gives CDR1 ENHRY, CDR2 SYGVKD. The chain's CDR3 is CANGQGANSPLHF. The CDR3 DNA follows: TGTGCCAACGGACAGGGGGCCAATTCACCCCTCCACTTT.

The chain is built from TRBV27 and TRBJ1-5; D gene unclear. V lost 5 bases to trimming and J lost 9 bases, with 17 bases between them. Germline V gives CDR1 MNHEY, CDR2 SMNVEV (reference sequence). The CDR3 runs 14 residues. The CDR3 DNA is TGTGCCAGCAGTATAAGGGCGATGTTGGGGCCCCAGCATTTT. This gives the protein CASSIRAMLGPQHF.

This chain joins TRBV30 and TRBJ2-5; D ambiguous. V was shortened by 3 bases and J by 1 base, with 15 bases between the two germline ends. This CDR3 has 15 residues. Germline values: CDR1 GTSNPN, CDR2 SVGIG (reference sequence). For the CDR3, the DNA is TGTGCCTGGAGGATGTTACAGTACCCCCAAGAGACCCAGTACTTC. This sequence encodes CAWRMLQYPQETQYF. The full variable domain, completed using reference TRBV30 and TRBJ2-5, is SQTIHQWPATLVQPVGSPLSLECTVEGTSNPNLYWYRQAAGRGLQLLFYSVGIGQISSEVPQNLSASRPQDRQFILSSKKLLLSDSGFYLCAWRMLQYPQETQYFGPGTRLLVL.

The chain couples TRBV6-1 to TRBJ2-7; D possibly uses TRBD1 or TRBD2 (5 bases each). Germline CDR1 reads MNHNS; CDR2 reads SASEGT. This CDR3 is 16 amino acids long. Between the trimmed V and J ends, which lost 4 bases and 1 base, there was a span of 17 bases. The CDR3 protein is CASSVGVERSSYEQYF. In DNA, the CDR3 is TGTGCCAGCAGTGTGGGGGTAGAGAGGTCATCCTACGAGCAGTACTTC.

The rearrangement uses TRBV4-2 and TRBJ1-1; no clear D. V was trimmed by 6 bases and J by 3 bases, leaving 11 bases between them. The CDR3 runs 13 residues. Germline values: CDR1 LGHNA, CDR2 YNFKEQ. The CDR3, as DNA: TGTGCCAGCAGTCGGGGTTGGGACACTGAAGCTTTCTTT. As protein: CASSRGWDTEAFF.

This chain uses TRBV19 with TRBJ2-7; unclear D gene. The CDR3 is 11 amino acids. V was pared by 5 bases and J by 3 bases, with 5 bases between. The germline CDR1 and CDR2 sequences are LNHDA and SQIVND (reference sequence). This CDR3 is CASSSVYEQYF. The CDR3 DNA reads TGTGCCAGTAGTTCGGTCTACGAGCAGTACTTC.

There are many counts of this clone. V usage is TRBV6-1 and J usage is TRBJ1-1, with TRBD1 matching over 7 bases. Trimming took 7 bases from V and 0 from J; bases not matched to a gene: 8. In germline, CDR1 is MNHNS, CDR2 SASEGT. The CDR3 totals 15 residues. CDR3: CASTEGQSMNTEAFF. CDR3 DNA: TGTGCCAGCACCGAGGGACAGTCGATGAACACTGAAGCTTTCTTT.

CDR3 residues: CASRASGTSGRGEQFF. CDR3 DNA: TGTGCCAGCAGAGCCAGTGGGACTAGCGGGAGGGGTGAGCAGTTCTTC. The rearrangement uses TRBV7-2 and TRBJ2-1; 16 bases agree with TRBD2. This CDR3 has 16 amino acids. After removal of 6 bases from V and 9 bases from J, the junction contained 8 bases not matched to a gene. CDR1 is SGHTA, CDR2 FQGNSA, per germline.

The chain recombines TRBV18 with TRBJ1-4, with 9 nucleotides matching TRBD1. J lost 7 bases, V lost 0 bases, and 3 bases had no gene match. The CDR3 covers 15 residues. In germline, CDR1 is KGHSH, CDR2 LQKENI. The CDR3 nucleotides read TGTGCCAGCTCACCACCGACAGGGGGTGGTGAAAAACTGTTTTTT. It encodes CASSPPTGGGEKLFF.

The rearrangement uses TRBV19 and TRBJ1-5; perhaps TRBD1 as D (6 bases). The CDR3 runs to 15 residues. Germline CDR1 and CDR2: LNHDA and SQIVND (reference sequence). The V and J ends lost 7 bases and 6 bases respectively, with 19 bases between them. DNA of the CDR3: TGTGCCAGTATCCCGGACAGTCGAGCAGGTCAGCCCCAGCATTTT. This sequence encodes CASIPDSRAGQPQHF.

This chain uses TRBV10-3 with TRBJ2-2; D remains ambiguous. Trimming pared 4 bases from V and 1 base from J, leaving 13 bases between. Germline loops: CDR1 ENHRY, CDR2 SYGVKD. CDR3 length: 16 amino acids. Here the CDR3 reads CAISVLRALNTGELFF. The CDR3 DNA reads as TGTGCCATCAGTGTCTTAAGGGCCCTGAACACCGGGGAGCTGTTTTTT.

The chain uses TRBV19 and TRBJ1-5, with 7 bases lining up with TRBD1. The V gene's germline CDR1 is LNHDA and CDR2 SQIVND (reference sequence). The CDR3 runs 18 residues. V trimming: 7 bases; J trimming: 2 bases; junction bases outside the gene matches: 17. The CDR3 here is CASMLVDRTPAGNQPQHF. CDR3 coding DNA: TGTGCCAGTATGTTGGTGGACAGGACCCCGGCGGGCAATCAGCCCCAGCATTTT.

J is TRBJ1-2 and V is TRBV28, with a tentative D call TRBD1 (5 bases). The V gene's germline CDR1 is MDHEN and CDR2 SYDVKM. The V and J ends lost 8 bases and 0 bases respectively, with 10 bases between them. CDR3 size: 13 residues. CDR3 DNA: TGTGCCAGCCTATCGACAGCTAACTATGGCTACACCTTC. Residues: CASLSTANYGYTF.

This chain connects TRBV5-4 to TRBJ2-5; D unresolved. Trimming shortened V by 0 bases and J by 2 bases, and 14 bases separated the two germline ends. Germline assignment: CDR1 SGHNT and CDR2 YYREEE (reference sequence). The length of the CDR3 is 16 residues. The CDR3 protein is CASSLEGSKGQETQYF. DNA for the CDR3: TGTGCCAGCAGCTTGGAGGGCAGTAAAGGTCAAGAGACCCAGTACTTC.

The V gene is TRBV6-1, the J gene TRBJ2-2; D may correspond to TRBD1 or TRBD2 (6 bases each). The CDR3 has 16 residues. The germline CDR1 and CDR2 sequences are MNHNS and SASEGT. The V end was cut by 1 base, the J end by 4 bases, with 13 bases between. In nucleotides, the CDR3 is TGTGCCAGCAGTGAAGAGGGGGGCGTAGGCACCGGGGAGCTGTTTTTT. This translates into CASSEEGGVGTGELFF.

J is TRBJ1-1 and V is TRBV7-9; 10 nucleotides match TRBD1. The CDR3 spans 16 residues. CDR1 and CDR2 from the germline V gene are SEHNR and FQNEAQ (reference sequence). V lost 3 bases to trimming and J lost 1 base; unmatched junction nucleotides: 5. In nucleotides, the CDR3 is TGTGCCAGCAGCTTTCCGGGACAGGGGAGGAACACTGAAGCTTTCTTT. Protein sequence: CASSFPGQGRNTEAFF.

The chain carries TRBV5-6 and TRBJ2-7; 7 nucleotides line up with TRBD2. V lost 4 bases, J lost 7 bases, and 17 bases stayed unmatched. This CDR3 is built from 16 residues. CDR1 SGHDT and CDR2 YYEEEE come from the germline V gene. In DNA, the CDR3 is TGTGCCAGCAGCCCGGGCGGGGGAGTTCTATCTGGGGAGCAGTACTTC. Protein sequence: CASSPGGGVLSGEQYF.

V is TRBV11-2 and J is TRBJ1-2; the D is unclear. CDR3 length: 15 amino acids. V was pared by 5 bases and J by 4 bases, with 17 bases between. The germline gives CDR1 SGHAT, CDR2 FQNNGV. As DNA, the CDR3 is TGTGCCAGCAGCCAGTTGGGGTATAGGGTCTATGGCTACACCTTC. The encoded protein is CASSQLGYRVYGYTF.

As for this clone: Other nucleotide sequences from this sample produce the same CDR3. This chain links TRBV10-1 with TRBJ2-7, with 7 bases identical to TRBD2. Germline CDR1 WNHNN, CDR2 SYGVQD (reference sequence). The CDR3 is 13 residues long. V lost 2 bases and J lost 2; bases outside the gene matches: 0. For the CDR3, the DNA is TGCGCCAGCAGTGAGGGGGGGGCCTACGAGCAGTACTTC. This codes for CASSEGGAYEQYF.

The chain has TRBV18 and TRBJ1-6; 7 bases align to TRBD1. V shed 5 bases and J 5 bases; nucleotides not matched to a gene: 9. CDR1 is KGHSH and CDR2 is LQKENI in the germline V gene. The CDR3 is made up of 16 amino acids. CDR3 amino acids: CASSSSGTANNSPLHF. The CDR3 DNA reads as TGTGCCAGCTCATCCAGCGGGACAGCAAATAATTCACCCCTCCACTTT.

The chain has TRBV28 and TRBJ1-3; D remains unclear. V shed 7 bases and J shed 6 bases, with 7 bases lying between them. CDR1 MDHEN and CDR2 SYDVKM come from the germline V gene. The CDR3 spans 11 residues. The DNA of the CDR3 is TGTGCCAGCAACGGTTTAAACACCATATATTTT. Amino acids: CASNGLNTIYF.

This chain joins TRBV9 and TRBJ2-5; D unresolved. Germline CDR1 is SGDLS and CDR2 is YYNGEE. This CDR3 has 13 residues. Between the trimmed V and J ends, which lost 4 bases and 4 bases, there was a span of 11 bases. The CDR3 here is CASSLNPGETQYF. CDR3 nucleotide sequence: TGTGCCAGCAGCCTCAACCCCGGAGAGACCCAGTACTTC. Drawing the rest from reference TRBV9 and TRBJ2-5, the complete variable domain is DSGVTQTPKHLITATGQRVTLRCSPRSGDLSVYWYQQSLDQGLQFLIQYYNGEERAKGNILERFSAQQFPDLHSELNLSSLELGDSALYFCASSLNPGETQYFGPGTRLLVL.

The genes are TRBV27 and TRBJ1-1; tentatively, D is TRBD1 (6 bases). The CDR3 covers 13 residues. Per germline, CDR1 MNHEY and CDR2 SMNVEV (reference sequence). Trimming took 6 bases from V and 4 from J, leaving 12 bases between them. Written as DNA, the CDR3 is TGTGCCAGCAGCACAGGGTTGACCACTGAAGCTTTCTTT. This translates into CASSTGLTTEAFF.

The chain employs TRBV4-1 and TRBJ2-3, with TRBD2 matching over 9 bases. Trimming removed 1 base from V and 4 bases from J; junction bases left unmatched: 9. The CDR3 extends over 17 amino acids. Germline CDR1 reads MGHRA; CDR2 reads YSYEKL. DNA of the CDR3: TGCGCCAGCAGCCAAGCACGGACTAGCGCGAGGCCAGATACGCAGTATTTT. Translating gives CASSQARTSARPDTQYF.

The rearrangement links TRBV5-4 to TRBJ1-6; D might be TRBD1 (6 bases). This CDR3 spans 14 amino acids. Trimming took 5 bases from V and 8 from J, leaving 14 bases between them. CDR1 is SGHNT and CDR2 is YYREEE in the germline V gene (reference sequence). CDR3 in amino acids: CASSLGGGDSPLHF. DNA for the CDR3: TGTGCCAGCAGTCTAGGGGGTGGGGATTCACCCCTCCACTTT.